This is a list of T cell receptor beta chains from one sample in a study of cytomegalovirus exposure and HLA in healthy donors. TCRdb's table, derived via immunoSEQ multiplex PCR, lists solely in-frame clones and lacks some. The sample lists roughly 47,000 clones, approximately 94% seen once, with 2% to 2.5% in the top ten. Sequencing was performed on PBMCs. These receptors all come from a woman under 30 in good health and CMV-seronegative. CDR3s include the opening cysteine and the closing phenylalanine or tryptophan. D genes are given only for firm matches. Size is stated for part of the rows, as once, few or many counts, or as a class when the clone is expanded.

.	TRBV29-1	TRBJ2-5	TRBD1	CSATPPTGGDWGETQYF	TGCAGCGCCACACCCCCGACAGGGGGCGACTGGGGAGAGACCCAGTACTTC
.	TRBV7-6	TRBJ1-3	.	CASSSGGQPSSGNTIYF	TGTGCCAGCAGCTCCGGGGGGCAGCCGAGCTCTGGAAACACCATATATTTT
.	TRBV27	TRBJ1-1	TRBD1	CASSFTGTDPAFF	TGTGCCAGCAGTTTTACCGGGACAGACCCAGCTTTCTTT
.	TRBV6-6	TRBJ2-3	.	CASSYPHAGGTDTQYF	TGTGCCAGCAGTTACCCGCACGCAGGGGGCACAGATACGCAGTATTTT
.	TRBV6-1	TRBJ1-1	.	CASRPDGMNTEAFF	TGTGCCAGCAGACCGGACGGGATGAACACTGAAGCTTTCTTT
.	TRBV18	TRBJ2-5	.	CASSPDVGAQETQYF	TGTGCCAGCTCACCGGATGTTGGGGCCCAAGAGACCCAGTACTTC
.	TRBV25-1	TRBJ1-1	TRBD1	CASTWTGGGNTEAFF	TGTGCCAGCACCTGGACAGGAGGGGGGAACACTGAAGCTTTCTTT
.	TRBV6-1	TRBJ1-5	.	CASSELAGEFYQPQHF	TGTGCCAGCAGTGAATTGGCAGGGGAGTTTTATCAGCCCCAGCATTTT
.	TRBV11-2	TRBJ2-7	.	CASSLEVGGIRNYEQYF	TGTGCCAGCAGCTTAGAAGTGGGAGGAATTAGGAACTACGAGCAGTACTTC
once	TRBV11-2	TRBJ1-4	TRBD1	CASSPGQATNEKLFF	TGTGCCAGCAGCCCCGGACAGGCAACTAATGAAAAACTGTTTTTT
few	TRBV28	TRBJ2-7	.	CASSPNYEQYF	TGTGCCAGCAGTCCAAACTACGAGCAGTACTTC
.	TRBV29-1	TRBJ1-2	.	CSVGGGGSNYGYTF	TGCAGCGTTGGGGGAGGCGGGTCCAACTATGGCTACACCTTC
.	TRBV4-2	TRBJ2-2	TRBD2	CASSQGLAGGRDTGELFF	TGTGCCAGCAGCCAAGGACTAGCGGGAGGCCGCGACACCGGGGAGCTGTTTTTT
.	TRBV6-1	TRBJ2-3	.	CASQYVDTQYF	TGTGCCAGCCAGTACGTAGATACGCAGTATTTT
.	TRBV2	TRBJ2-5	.	CASKLEGVKETQYF	TGTGCCAGCAAACTGGAAGGGGTTAAAGAGACCCAGTACTTC
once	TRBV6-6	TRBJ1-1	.	CASRAANTEAFF	TGTGCCAGCAGGGCTGCGAACACTGAAGCTTTCTTT
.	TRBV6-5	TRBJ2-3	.	CASRGLFSTDTQYF	TGTGCCAGCAGGGGACTTTTTAGCACAGATACGCAGTATTTT
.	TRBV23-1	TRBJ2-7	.	CASSQVALERAPYSYEQYF	TGCGCCAGCAGTCAAGTGGCTCTCGAGCGGGCCCCTTACTCCTACGAGCAGTACTTC
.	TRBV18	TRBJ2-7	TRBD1	CASSPQTGEYEQYF	TGTGCCAGCTCCCCGCAGACAGGGGAATACGAGCAGTACTTC
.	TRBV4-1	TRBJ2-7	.	CASLAATGEQYF	TGCGCCAGTTTAGCGGCCACTGGGGAGCAGTACTTC
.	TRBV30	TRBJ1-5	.	CAWSVQGDQPQHF	TGTGCCTGGAGTGTACAGGGCGATCAGCCCCAGCATTTT
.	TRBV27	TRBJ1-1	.	CASSFNLNTEAFF	TGTGCCAGCAGTTTCAATCTGAACACTGAAGCTTTCTTT
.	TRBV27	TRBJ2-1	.	CASSTWASYNEQFF	TGTGCCAGCAGTACCTGGGCCTCCTACAATGAGCAGTTCTTC
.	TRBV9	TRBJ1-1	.	CASSPKTGNTEAFF	TGTGCCAGCAGCCCTAAGACAGGGAACACTGAAGCTTTCTTT
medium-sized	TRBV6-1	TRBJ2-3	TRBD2	CASSELAGGPDTQYF	TGTGCCAGCAGTGAACTAGCGGGAGGGCCAGATACGCAGTATTTT
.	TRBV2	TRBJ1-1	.	CASSAGQSSTWDTEAFF	TGTGCCAGCAGTGCGGGTCAGAGTAGTACTTGGGACACTGAAGCTTTCTTT
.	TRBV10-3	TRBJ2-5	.	CAISGVITGPRAPYQETQYF	TGTGCCATCAGTGGTGTAATAACAGGGCCCCGAGCTCCCTACCAAGAGACCCAGTACTTC
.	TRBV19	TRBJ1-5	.	CASSPQVRQPQHF	TGTGCCAGTAGTCCCCAGGTTCGTCAGCCCCAGCATTTT
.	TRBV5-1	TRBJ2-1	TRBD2	CASTPSGSALNEQFF	TGCGCCAGCACCCCTAGCGGGAGCGCTCTAAATGAGCAGTTCTTC
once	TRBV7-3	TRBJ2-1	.	CASSPTSMGNEQFF	TGTGCCAGCAGCCCGACTAGTATGGGCAATGAGCAGTTCTTC
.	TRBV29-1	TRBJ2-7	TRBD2	CSVRTSGLYEQYF	TGCAGCGTTCGAACTAGCGGACTATACGAGCAGTACTTC
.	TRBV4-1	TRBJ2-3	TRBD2	CASSQEPTSGFTDTQYF	TGCGCCAGCAGCCAAGAACCCACTAGCGGATTCACAGATACGCAGTATTTT
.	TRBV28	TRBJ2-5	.	CASSPVRKETQYF	TGTGCCAGCAGCCCTGTGAGGAAAGAGACCCAGTACTTC
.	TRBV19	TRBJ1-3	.	CASSDSGNTIYF	TGTGCCAGTAGTGACAGTGGAAACACCATATATTTT
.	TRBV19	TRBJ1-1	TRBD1	CASIRTGNTEAFF	TGTGCCAGTATCCGGACAGGTAATACTGAAGCTTTCTTT
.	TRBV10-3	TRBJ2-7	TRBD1	CAISTGTGIYYEQYF	TGTGCCATCAGTACCGGGACAGGGATTTATTACGAGCAGTACTTC
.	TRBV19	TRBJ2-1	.	CASSRDFAYNEQFF	TGTGCCAGTAGTCGGGACTTCGCCTACAATGAGCAGTTCTTC
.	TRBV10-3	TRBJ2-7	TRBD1	CAISESRQGHEQYF	TGTGCCATCAGTGAGTCGAGACAGGGTCACGAGCAGTACTTC
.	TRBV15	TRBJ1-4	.	CATSRRGADEKLFF	TGTGCCACCAGCAGACGGGGGGCGGATGAAAAACTGTTTTTT
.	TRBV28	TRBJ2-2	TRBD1	CASSRGGQGSTGELFF	TGTGCCAGCAGTCGAGGGGGACAGGGGTCCACCGGGGAGCTGTTTTTT
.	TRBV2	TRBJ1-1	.	CASRDGGLTEAFF	TGTGCCAGCAGGGATGGAGGGCTCACTGAAGCTTTCTTT
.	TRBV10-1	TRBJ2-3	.	CASSAAGSTDTQYF	TGCGCCAGCAGTGCGGCCGGGAGCACAGATACGCAGTATTTT
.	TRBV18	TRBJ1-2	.	CASSPDEGSYGYTF	TGTGCCAGCTCACCAGATGAGGGCAGCTATGGCTACACCTTC
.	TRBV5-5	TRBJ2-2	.	CASSWRDSNTGELFF	TGTGCCAGCAGCTGGAGGGACTCTAACACCGGGGAGCTGTTTTTT
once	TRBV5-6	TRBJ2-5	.	CASSSNTGLQETQYF	TGTGCCAGCAGCTCAAACACAGGGCTCCAAGAGACCCAGTACTTC
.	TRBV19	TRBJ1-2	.	CASSEKGVGNGYTF	TGTGCCAGTAGTGAGAAAGGGGTTGGGAATGGCTACACCTTC
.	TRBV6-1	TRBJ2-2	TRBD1	CASSEQGDTGELFF	TGTGCCAGCAGTGAACAGGGGGACACCGGGGAGCTGTTTTTT
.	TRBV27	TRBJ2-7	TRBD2	CASSLSLPRAGVRNEQYF	TGTGCCAGCAGTCTATCCCTACCCCGAGCGGGGGTAAGGAACGAGCAGTACTTC
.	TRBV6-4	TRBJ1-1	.	CASRTDRLNTEAFF	TGTGCCAGCAGGACGGACAGACTGAACACTGAAGCTTTCTTT
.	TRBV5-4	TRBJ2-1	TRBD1	CASSLDQGAFNEQFF	TGTGCCAGCAGCTTGGATCAGGGGGCTTTTAATGAGCAGTTCTTC
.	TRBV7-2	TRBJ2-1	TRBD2	CASSLSLLAGAFF	TGTGCCAGCAGCCTCTCCCTACTAGCGGGTGCGTTCTTC
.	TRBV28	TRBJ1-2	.	CASSPGHSYGYTF	TGTGCCAGCAGCCCGGGACACTCCTATGGCTACACCTTC
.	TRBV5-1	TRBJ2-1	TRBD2	CASSQGGVLAGGPRYNEQFF	TGCGCCAGCAGTCAAGGGGGGGTACTAGCGGGAGGGCCGCGGTACAATGAGCAGTTCTTC
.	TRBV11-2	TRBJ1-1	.	CASGSGPTEAFF	TGTGCCAGCGGATCAGGGCCCACTGAAGCTTTCTTT
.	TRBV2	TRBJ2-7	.	CASRKQGVLLSYEQYF	TGTGCCAGCAGAAAACAGGGAGTACTGCTCTCCTACGAGCAGTACTTC